This TCR beta chain was identified during a study of T cells in pancreatic ductal adenocarcinoma (dated by TCRdb to between 2016 and 2019). As for the study more broadly: To learn about the adaptive T-cell response arising naturally, investigators profiled where tumor-infiltrating CD8+ T cells, together with suppressive cells, were located within resected pancreatic ductal adenocarcinoma, how abundant they were, and what qualities they showed.

Germline trimming: 1 base from V, 6 bases from J; junction bases outside gene matches: 8. Taken from the germline V gene, the CDR1 and CDR2 loops are SGHAT and FQNNGV. The CDR3, cysteine through phenylalanine, is 17 amino acids long. Of the read, only the CDR3 DNA is kept; its 51 bases are in frame from base 1. The investigation overall reported the following: Since most pancreatic cancer patients present with inoperable disease, the resected cohort was skewed toward the minority of patients who had early-stage disease. T-cell clonality did not differ significantly between tumor and blood, with mean clonality around 0.11 in tumors and less than 0.08 in blood. Blood samples had more total productive templates and roughly 8-fold more unique clonotypes than tumor samples. Because tumors are enriched in CD45RO+ effector T cells rather than naive T cells, which biases toward lower diversity, comparisons of clonality between tumor and blood may be biased.

Pancreatic ductal adenocarcinoma patients who had undergone surgery without neoadjuvant therapy were selected. Immediately after surgery, resected tumor tissue was placed into ice-cold media, and part of the tissue was flash frozen for DNA and RNA. Genomic DNA was extracted from about seven PBMC and nine or ten flash-frozen tumor specimens using the DNeasy Blood and Tissue Kit with Proteinase K and RNase treatment. TCR beta CDR3 regions were amplified from genomic DNA using the immunoSEQ hsTCRB kit. An Illumina HiSeq system was used to carry out high-throughput TRB CDR3 sequencing. On the authors' methods: Sequencing reads were analyzed with the immunoSEQ software, and nonproductive sequences with premature stops or frame-shifts were excluded. To calculate repertoire clonality, Shannon entropy was normalized by log2 of the number of unique productive sequences, and that value was subtracted from one. The clones in this table, taken by TCRdb from immuneACCESS, are in-frame only. Not every clone is retained; where verified, under half of the shortfall comes from an unresolved V gene, and the cause of the rest is unknown. That table gives V, J and clone size, and the DNA gave D and trimming. The sample table shows some 2,300 clones, and 84% are seen once. Jointly, the top ten make up over 6.5% of the sample.

Comment on this clone: Its antigen is still unknown. Base qualities are not at hand, and no much larger clone is one base apart.

The clonotype was recovered from a human donor with pancreatic ductal adenocarcinoma. The rearranged segments are TRBV11-2 and TRBJ2-2, and TRBD2 matches 10 of the central bases. Material for sequencing was pancreatic tumor tissue. The DNA sequence is as follows: TGTGCCAGCAGCTTAGTCGCAGCGGGAGGGCCCGCCGGGGAGCTGTTTTTT. Translated, this gives CASSLVAAGGPAGELFF.